Each of the 2 T cell receptor beta chains below was sequenced from the same sample in a study of T cell responses to AZD1222 COVID-19 vaccine. Method: immunoSEQ multiplex PCR; TCRdb's copy keeps in-frame clones and lacks some. The sample shows 84,000 or so clones, about 92% of them seen only once. This sample comprised peripheral blood, obtained on day 0 of AZD1222 vaccination. The receptors stem from an adult in good health.

This chain joins TRBV3-1 (or the pseudogene TRBV3-2) and TRBJ1-5; D may be TRBD1 (5 bases). Trimming pared 4 bases from V and 4 bases from J, leaving 11 bases between. The CDR3 totals 14 residues. Germline V lookup: CDR1 LGHDT, CDR2 YNNKEL (reference sequence). CDR3 residues: CASSLSGGNQPQHF. The DNA for the CDR3 is TGTGCCAGCAGCCTAAGTGGGGGGAATCAGCCCCAGCATTTT.

V and J are TRBV30 and TRBJ1-2; D remains ambiguous. Trimming pared 4 bases from V and 1 base from J, leaving 10 bases between. Germline V lookup: CDR1 GTSNPN, CDR2 SVGIG (reference sequence). CDR3 length: 13 residues. Written as DNA, the CDR3 is TGTGCCTGGACAAAGAACGGTAACTATGGCTACACCTTC. This encodes CAWTKNGNYGYTF.